This T cell receptor (beta chain) derives from a study of shared clonotypes between healthy human individuals. Sequencing was performed with immunoSEQ multiplex PCR; in TCRdb, only in-frame clones are kept and a portion is missing. The sample yields over 2 million clones, 85% to 95% seen once. Terminally differentiated effector memory CD45RA+ cells were excluded by CCR7 positive selection of CD45RO-negative cells. Germline V gene data show CDR1 as SGHVS and CDR2 as FQNEAQ. The CDR3 length is 14 residues. V lost 4 bases and J lost 4, with 11 bases in between. Sequenced material: naive CD8+ T cells sorted from blood. The chain combines TRBV7-8 with TRBJ2-1, with D perhaps matching TRBD2 (5 bases). The clonotype was recovered from a young man in good health. The DNA for the CDR3 is TGTGCCAGCAGCTGGTCGAGCGGATACAATGAGCAGTTCTTC. Encoded protein: CASSWSSGYNEQFF.